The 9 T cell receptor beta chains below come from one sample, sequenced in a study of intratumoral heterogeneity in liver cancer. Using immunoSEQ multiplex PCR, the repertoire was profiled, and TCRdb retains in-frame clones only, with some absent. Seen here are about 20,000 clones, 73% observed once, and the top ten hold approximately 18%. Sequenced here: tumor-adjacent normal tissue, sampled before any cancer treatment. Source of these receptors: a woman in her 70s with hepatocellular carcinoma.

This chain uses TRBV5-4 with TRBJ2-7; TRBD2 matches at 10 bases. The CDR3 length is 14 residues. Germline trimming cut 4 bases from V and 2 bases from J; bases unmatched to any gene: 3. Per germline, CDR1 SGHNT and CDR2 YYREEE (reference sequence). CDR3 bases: TGTGCCAGCAGCCAGGGACTAGCGACCTACGAGCAGTACTTC. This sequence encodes CASSQGLATYEQYF.

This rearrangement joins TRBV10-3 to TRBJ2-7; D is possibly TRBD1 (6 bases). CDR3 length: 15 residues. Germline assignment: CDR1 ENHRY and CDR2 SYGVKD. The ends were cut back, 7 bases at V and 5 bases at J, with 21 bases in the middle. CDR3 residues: CAIKEQGRERHEQYF. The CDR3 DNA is TGTGCCATCAAAGAACAGGGAAGAGAGCGCCACGAGCAGTACTTC.

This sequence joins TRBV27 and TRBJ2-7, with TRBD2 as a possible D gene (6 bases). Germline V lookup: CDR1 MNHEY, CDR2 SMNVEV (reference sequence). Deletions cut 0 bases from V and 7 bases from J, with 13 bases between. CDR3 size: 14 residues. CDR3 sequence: CASSLSGGGVEQYF. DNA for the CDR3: TGTGCCAGCAGTTTATCGGGCGGCGGGGTTGAGCAGTACTTC.

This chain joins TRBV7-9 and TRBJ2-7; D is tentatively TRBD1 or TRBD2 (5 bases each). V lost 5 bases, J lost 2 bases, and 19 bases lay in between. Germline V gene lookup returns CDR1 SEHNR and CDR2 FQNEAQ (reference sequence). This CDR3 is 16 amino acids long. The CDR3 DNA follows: TGTGCCAGCAGCGAGGGTCTGGGGGTCCCAACCTACGAGCAGTACTTC. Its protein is CASSEGLGVPTYEQYF. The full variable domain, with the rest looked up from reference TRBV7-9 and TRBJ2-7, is DTGVSQNPRHKITKRGQNVTFRCDPISEHNRLYWYRQTLGQGPEFLTYFQNEAQLEKSRLLSDRFSAERPKGSFSTLEIQRTEQGDSAMYLCASSEGLGVPTYEQYFGPGTRLTVT.

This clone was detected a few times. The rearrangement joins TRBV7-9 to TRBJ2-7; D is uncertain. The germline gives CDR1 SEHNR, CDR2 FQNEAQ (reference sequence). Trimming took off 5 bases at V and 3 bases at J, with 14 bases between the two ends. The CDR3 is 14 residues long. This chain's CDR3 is CASSPVLGIYEQYF. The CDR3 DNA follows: TGTGCCAGCAGCCCCGTTTTAGGGATCTACGAGCAGTACTTC. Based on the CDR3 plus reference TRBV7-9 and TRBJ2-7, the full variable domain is DTGVSQNPRHKITKRGQNVTFRCDPISEHNRLYWYRQTLGQGPEFLTYFQNEAQLEKSRLLSDRFSAERPKGSFSTLEIQRTEQGDSAMYLCASSPVLGIYEQYFGPGTRLTVT.

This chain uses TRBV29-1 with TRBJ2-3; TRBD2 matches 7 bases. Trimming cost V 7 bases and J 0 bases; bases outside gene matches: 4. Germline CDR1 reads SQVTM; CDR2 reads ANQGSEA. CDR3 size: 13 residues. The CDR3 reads CSANSGSTDTQYF. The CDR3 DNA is TGCAGCGCCAATAGCGGGAGCACAGATACGCAGTATTTT.

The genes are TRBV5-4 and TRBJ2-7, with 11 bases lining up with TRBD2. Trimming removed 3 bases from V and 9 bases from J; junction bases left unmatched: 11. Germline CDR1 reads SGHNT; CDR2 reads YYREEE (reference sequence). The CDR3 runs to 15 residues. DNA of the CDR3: TGTGCCAGCAGCTCGGGACTAGCGGATACCTCCGGGCAGTACTTC. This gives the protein CASSSGLADTSGQYF.

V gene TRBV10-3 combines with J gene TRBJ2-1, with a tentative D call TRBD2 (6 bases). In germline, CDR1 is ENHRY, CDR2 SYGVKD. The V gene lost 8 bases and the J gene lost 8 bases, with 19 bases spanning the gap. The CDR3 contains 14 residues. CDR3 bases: TGTGCCATCCGGACCGGGGGAAGTGTCGATGAGCAGTTCTTC. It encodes CAIRTGGSVDEQFF.

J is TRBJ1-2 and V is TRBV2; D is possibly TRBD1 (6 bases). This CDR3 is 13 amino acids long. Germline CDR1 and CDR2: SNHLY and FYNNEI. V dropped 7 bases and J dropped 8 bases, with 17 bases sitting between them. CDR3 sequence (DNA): TGTGCCAGCACTAGGACAGCGCCCTACGGCTACACCTTC. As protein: CASTRTAPYGYTF.